This TCR beta chain appears in the sequencing data of a study of shared clonotypes between healthy human individuals. Study-level background: The donor pool was made up of a couple of women and three men aged 18 to 49. CD4 naive cells filled three plates per donor, CD4 memory three, CD8 naive two and CD8 memory one.

TCRdb's copy holds only in-frame clones and misses some; the assay was immunoSEQ multiplex PCR. The table shows over 850,000 clones, with around 82% occurring only once. The CDR3 runs to 18 residues. Subsets obtained from CD4+ cells comprised CD45RA+ naive and CD45RA-negative memory cells. The specimen sequenced was memory CD4+ T cells from PBMCs. The subset is: CD45RA-negative fraction. This receptor was identified in a man aged 18 to 30 in good health. Some clones in this sample may be carry-over from other donors' samples. This chain links TRBV21-1 with TRBJ2-7; the table's D call TRBD2 went unverified against the DNA. TRBV21-1 is an annotated pseudogene. This CDR3 is CASSKGRASSGRAYEQYF. CDR3 nucleotides: TGTGCCAGCAGCAAAGGACGGGCCTCTAGCGGGAGGGCCTACGAGCAGTACTTC.